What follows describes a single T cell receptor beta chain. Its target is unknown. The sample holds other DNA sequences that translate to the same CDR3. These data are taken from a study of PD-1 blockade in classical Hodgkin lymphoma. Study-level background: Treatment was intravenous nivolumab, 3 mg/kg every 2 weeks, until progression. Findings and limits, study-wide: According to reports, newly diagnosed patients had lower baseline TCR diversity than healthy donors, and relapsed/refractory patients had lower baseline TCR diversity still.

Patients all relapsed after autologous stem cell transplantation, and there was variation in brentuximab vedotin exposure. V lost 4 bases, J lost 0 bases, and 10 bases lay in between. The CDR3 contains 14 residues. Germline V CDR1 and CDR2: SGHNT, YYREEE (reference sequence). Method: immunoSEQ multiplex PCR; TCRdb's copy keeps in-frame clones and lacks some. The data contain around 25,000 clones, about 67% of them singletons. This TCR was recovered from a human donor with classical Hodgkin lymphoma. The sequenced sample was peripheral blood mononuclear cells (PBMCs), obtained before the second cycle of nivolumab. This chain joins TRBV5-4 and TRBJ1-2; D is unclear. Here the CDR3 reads CASSPPGANYGYTF. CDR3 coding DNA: TGTGCCAGCAGCCCTCCGGGCGCTAACTATGGCTACACCTTC.